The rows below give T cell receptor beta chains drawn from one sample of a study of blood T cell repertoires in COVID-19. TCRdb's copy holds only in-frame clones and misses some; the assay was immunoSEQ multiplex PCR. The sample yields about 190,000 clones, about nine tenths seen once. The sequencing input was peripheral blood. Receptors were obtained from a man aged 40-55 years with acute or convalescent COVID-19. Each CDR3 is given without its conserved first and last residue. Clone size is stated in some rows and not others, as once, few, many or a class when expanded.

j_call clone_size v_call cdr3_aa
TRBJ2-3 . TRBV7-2 ASTPGGSGGFSSQY
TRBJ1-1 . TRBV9 ASSVDGTVGNTEAF
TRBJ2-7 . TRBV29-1 SVYRTETYEQY
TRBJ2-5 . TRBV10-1 ASSESLGETQY
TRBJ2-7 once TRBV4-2 ASSQAFYNVGGSYEQY
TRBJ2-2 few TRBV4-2 ASSPGEASGGLNTGELF
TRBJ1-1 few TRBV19 ASSISTGIGVEAF
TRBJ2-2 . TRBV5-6 ASSFRNRKTGELF
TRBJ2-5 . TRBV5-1 ASSLYGGVQETQY
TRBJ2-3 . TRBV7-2 ASSPGGGSTDTQY
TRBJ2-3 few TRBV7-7 ASSFSAGDTQY
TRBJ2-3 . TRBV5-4 ASRKGLAEVADTQY
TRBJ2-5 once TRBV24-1 ATSDLDRYQETQY
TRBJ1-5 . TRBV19 ASSTRGINYQPQH
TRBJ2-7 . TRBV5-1 ASSWRQGVYEQY
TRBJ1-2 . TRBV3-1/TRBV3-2 ASSQGSVPSYGYT
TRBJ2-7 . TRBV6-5 ANAGGDRVPYQH
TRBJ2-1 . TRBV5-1 ASRHFGTGVYNEQF
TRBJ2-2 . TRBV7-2 ASSPDGGYTGELF
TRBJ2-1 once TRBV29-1 SVRDSSYNEQF
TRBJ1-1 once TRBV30 AWSVSWGPTEAF
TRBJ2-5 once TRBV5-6 ASSLGLAGGLISETQY
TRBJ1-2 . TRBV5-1 ASSTGHGDGYT
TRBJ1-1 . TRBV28 ASSQTANTEAF
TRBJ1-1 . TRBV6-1 ATSRDRKSNTEAF
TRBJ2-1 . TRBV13 ASSPGTSGDEQF
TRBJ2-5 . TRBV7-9 ASSLVFGSGAETQY
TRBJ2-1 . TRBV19 ASSFDGGEHNEQF
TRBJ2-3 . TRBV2 ASRGGDRWPDTQY
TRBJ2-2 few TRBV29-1 SVEAARGGTGELF
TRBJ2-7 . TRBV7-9 ASSSGQGRSFSYEQY
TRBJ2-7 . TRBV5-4 ASSLGVLQGAQEQY
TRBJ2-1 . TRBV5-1 ASRIAGGYNEQF
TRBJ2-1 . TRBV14 ASSQEGLAGGRPSYNEQF
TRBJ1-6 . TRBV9 ASSEQAGLNSPLH
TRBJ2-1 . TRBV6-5 ASSYSMNGVEQF
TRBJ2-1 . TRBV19 ASSRDPWTALTYNEQF
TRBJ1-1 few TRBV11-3 ASSSGGSNTEAF
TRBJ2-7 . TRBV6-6 ASSIPGTEPYEQY
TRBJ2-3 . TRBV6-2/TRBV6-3 ASSPSAGSTDTQY
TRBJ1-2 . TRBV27 ASSSFRGVKYGYT